The T cell receptor beta chain under discussion was sequenced for a study of cytomegalovirus exposure and HLA in healthy donors. The study ran its PCR with 60 Vbeta and 13 Jbeta primers. Method: immunoSEQ multiplex PCR; TCRdb's copy keeps in-frame clones and lacks some. The sample lists around 140,000 clones; about three quarters were seen once. The length of the CDR3 is 15 residues. Looked up from germline, CDR1 is SGHDT and CDR2 is YYEEEE. Trimming took 0 bases from V and 6 from J, leaving 16 bases between them. Material for sequencing was PBMCs. The chain couples TRBV5-6 to TRBJ2-7, with TRBD1 as a possible D gene (6 bases). This receptor was taken from a female donor in good health and CMV-seropositive. CDR3 sequence reads: CASSLGTISGVEQYF. CDR3 DNA sequence: TGTGCCAGCAGCTTGGGGACAATATCAGGGGTCGAGCAGTACTTC.